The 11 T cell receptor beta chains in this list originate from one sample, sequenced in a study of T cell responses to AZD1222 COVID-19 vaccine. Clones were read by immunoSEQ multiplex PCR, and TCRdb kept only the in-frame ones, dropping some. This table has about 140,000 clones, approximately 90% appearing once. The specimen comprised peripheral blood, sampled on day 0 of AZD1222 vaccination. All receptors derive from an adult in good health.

CDR3 sequence reads: CASPWDSPHSNQPQHF. The CDR3, as DNA: TGTGCCAGCCCATGGGACAGTCCACATAGCAATCAGCCCCAGCATTTT. The rearrangement uses TRBV5-4 and TRBJ1-5; 7 bases line up with TRBD1. The CDR3 length is 16 residues. Germline V gives CDR1 SGHNT, CDR2 YYREEE (reference sequence). The V and J ends lost 7 bases and 0 bases, in that order; junction bases with no gene match: 10.

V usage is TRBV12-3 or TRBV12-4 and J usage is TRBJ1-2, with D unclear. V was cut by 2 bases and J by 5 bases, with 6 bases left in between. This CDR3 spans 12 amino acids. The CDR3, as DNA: TGTGCCAGCAGTTTAACGGGGTATGGCTACACCTTC. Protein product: CASSLTGYGYTF.

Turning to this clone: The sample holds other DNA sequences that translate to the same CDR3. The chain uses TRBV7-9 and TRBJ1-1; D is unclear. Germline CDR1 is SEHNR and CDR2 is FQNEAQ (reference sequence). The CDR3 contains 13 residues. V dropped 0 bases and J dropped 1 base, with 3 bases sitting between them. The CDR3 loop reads CASSLAGNTEAFF. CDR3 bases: TGTGCCAGCAGCTTAGCGGGGAACACTGAAGCTTTCTTT.

CDR3 DNA sequence: TGTGCCAGCAGTACAGGGTTGAACACTGAAGCTTTCTTT. Protein: CASSTGLNTEAFF. V and J are TRBV7-3 and TRBJ1-1; D perhaps matches TRBD1 (6 bases). With 6 bases removed from V and 0 bases from J, the gap between germline ends came to 8 bases. Looked up from germline, CDR1 is SGHTA and CDR2 is FQGTGA. The CDR3 is 13 residues long.

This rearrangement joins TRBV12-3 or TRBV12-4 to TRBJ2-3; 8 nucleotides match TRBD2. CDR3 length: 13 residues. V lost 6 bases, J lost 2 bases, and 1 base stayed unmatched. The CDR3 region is CASRLAATDTQYF. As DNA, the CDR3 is TGTGCCAGCAGACTAGCGGCCACAGATACGCAGTATTTT.

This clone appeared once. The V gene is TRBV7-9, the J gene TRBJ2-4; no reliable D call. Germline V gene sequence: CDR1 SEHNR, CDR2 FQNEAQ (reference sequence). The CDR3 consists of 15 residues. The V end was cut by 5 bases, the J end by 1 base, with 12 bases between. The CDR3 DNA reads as TGTGCCAGCAGCCCGATGGGGTGGGCCAAAAACATTCAGTACTTC. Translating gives CASSPMGWAKNIQYF.

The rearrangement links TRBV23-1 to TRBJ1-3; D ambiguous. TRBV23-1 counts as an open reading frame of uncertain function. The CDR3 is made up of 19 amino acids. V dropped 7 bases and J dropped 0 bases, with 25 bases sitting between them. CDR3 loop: CASTLLVRSFAHSGNTIYF. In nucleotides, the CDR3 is TGCGCCAGCACCCTGTTAGTAAGGAGCTTCGCTCACTCTGGAAACACCATATATTTT.

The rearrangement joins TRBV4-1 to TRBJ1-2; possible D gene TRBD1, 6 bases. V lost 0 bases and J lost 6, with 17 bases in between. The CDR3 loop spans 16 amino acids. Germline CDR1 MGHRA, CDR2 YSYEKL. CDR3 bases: TGCGCCAGCAGCCAAGAGCTGAGGGGGGTAATGGATGGCTACACCTTC. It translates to CASSQELRGVMDGYTF.

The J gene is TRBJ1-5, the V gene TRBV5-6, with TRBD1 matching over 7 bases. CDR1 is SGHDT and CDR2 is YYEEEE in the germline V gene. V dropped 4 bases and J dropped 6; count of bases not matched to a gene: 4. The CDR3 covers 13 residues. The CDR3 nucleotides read TGTGCCAGCAGCGCCGGGACAGCTCAGCCCCAGCATTTT. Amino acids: CASSAGTAQPQHF.

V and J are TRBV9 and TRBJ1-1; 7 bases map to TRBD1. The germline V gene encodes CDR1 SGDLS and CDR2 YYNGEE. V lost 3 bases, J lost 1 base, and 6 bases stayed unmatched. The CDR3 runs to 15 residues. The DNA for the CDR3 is TGTGCCAGCAGCGGGGGACAGTGGGGGAACACTGAAGCTTTCTTT. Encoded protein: CASSGGQWGNTEAFF.

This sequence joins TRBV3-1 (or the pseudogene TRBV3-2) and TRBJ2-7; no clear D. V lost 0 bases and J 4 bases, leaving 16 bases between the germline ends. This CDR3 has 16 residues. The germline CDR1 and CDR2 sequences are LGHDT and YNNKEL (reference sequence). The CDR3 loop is CASSQDWPNHTYEQYF. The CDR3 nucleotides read TGTGCCAGCAGCCAAGATTGGCCAAATCATACGTACGAGCAGTACTTC.